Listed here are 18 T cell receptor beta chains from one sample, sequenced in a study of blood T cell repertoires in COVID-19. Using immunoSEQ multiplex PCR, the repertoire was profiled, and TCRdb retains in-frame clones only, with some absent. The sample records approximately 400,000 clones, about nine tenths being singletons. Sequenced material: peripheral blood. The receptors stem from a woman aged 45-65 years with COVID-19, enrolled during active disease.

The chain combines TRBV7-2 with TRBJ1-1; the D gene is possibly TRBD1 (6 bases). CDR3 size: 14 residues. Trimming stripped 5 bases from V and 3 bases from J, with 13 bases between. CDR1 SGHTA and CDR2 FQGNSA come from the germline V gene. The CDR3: CASSPRRGDTEAFF. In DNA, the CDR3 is TGTGCCAGCAGCCCCCGCAGGGGAGACACTGAAGCTTTCTTT.

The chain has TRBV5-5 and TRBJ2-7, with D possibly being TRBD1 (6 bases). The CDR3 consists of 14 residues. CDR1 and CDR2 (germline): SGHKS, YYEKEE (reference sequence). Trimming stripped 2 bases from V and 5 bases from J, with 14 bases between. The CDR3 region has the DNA TGTGCCAGCAGCTTAGGGTGGGGGCTTGACGAGCAGTACTTC. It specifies CASSLGWGLDEQYF.

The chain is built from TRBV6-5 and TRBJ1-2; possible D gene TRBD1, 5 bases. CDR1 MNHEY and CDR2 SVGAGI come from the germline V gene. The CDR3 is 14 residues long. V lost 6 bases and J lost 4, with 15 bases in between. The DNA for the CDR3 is TGTGCCAGCAGGGGGGGTCTTCAGGGCTATGGCTACACCTTC. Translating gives CASRGGLQGYGYTF.

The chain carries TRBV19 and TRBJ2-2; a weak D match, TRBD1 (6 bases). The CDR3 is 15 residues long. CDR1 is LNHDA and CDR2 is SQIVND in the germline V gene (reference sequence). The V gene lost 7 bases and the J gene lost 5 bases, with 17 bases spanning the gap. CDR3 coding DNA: TGTGCCAGTATAGGTACACAGGGTTTTACCGGGGAGCTGTTTTTT. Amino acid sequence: CASIGTQGFTGELFF.

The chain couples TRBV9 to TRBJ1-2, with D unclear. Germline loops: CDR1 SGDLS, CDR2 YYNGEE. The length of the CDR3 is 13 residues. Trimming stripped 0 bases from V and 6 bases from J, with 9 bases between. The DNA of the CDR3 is TGTGCCAGCAGCGTAGGGACTTCCGATGGCTACACCTTC. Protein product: CASSVGTSDGYTF.

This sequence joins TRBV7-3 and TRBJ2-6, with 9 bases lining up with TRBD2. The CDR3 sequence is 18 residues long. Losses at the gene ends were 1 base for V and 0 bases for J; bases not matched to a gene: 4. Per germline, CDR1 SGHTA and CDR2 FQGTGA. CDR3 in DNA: TGTGCCAGCAGCTTAAGGGCTAGCGGGGCCTCTGGGGCCAACGTCCTGACTTTC. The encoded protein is CASSLRASGASGANVLTF.

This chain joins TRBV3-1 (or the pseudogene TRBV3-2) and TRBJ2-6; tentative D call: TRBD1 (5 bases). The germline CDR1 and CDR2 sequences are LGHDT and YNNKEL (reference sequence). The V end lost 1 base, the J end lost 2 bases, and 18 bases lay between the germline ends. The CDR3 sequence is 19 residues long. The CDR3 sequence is CASSQGALGRGTGANVLTF. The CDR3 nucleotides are TGTGCCAGCAGCCAAGGGGCCTTAGGAAGGGGAACTGGGGCCAACGTCCTGACTTTC.

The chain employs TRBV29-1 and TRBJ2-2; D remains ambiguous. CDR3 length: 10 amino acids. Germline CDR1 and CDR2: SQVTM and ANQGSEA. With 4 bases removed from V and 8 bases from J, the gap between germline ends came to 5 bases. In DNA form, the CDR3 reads TGCAGCGTTGCGGAGGGGGAGCTGTTTTTT. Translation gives CSVAEGELFF.

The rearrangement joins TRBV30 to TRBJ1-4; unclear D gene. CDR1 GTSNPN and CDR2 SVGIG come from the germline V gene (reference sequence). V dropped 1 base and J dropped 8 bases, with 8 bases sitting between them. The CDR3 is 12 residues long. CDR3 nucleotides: TGTGCCTGGAGTGGGAGAGGAGAAAAACTGTTTTTT. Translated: CAWSGRGEKLFF. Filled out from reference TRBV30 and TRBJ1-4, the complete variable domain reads SQTIHQWPATLVQPVGSPLSLECTVEGTSNPNLYWYRQAAGRGLQLLFYSVGIGQISSEVPQNLSASRPQDRQFILSSKKLLLSDSGFYLCAWSGRGEKLFFGSGTQLSVL.

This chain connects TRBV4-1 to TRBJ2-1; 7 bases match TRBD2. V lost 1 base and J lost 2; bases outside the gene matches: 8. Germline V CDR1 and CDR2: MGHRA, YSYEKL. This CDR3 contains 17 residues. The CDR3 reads CASSQAGGAGAYNEQFF. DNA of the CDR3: TGCGCCAGCAGCCAAGCAGGCGGGGCGGGGGCCTACAATGAGCAGTTCTTC.

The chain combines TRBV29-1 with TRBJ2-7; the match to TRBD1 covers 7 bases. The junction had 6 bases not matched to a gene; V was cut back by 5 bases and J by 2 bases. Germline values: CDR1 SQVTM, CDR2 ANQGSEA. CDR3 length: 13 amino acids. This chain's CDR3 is CSVTPGTAYEQYF. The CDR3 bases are TGCAGCGTTACACCCGGGACAGCCTACGAGCAGTACTTC.

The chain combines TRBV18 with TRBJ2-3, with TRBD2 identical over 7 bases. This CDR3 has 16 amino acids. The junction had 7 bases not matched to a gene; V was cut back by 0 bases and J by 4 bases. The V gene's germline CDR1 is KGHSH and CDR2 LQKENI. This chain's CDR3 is CASSPPAGEGSDTQYF. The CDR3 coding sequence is TGTGCCAGCTCACCACCTGCGGGGGAAGGGTCAGATACGCAGTATTTT.

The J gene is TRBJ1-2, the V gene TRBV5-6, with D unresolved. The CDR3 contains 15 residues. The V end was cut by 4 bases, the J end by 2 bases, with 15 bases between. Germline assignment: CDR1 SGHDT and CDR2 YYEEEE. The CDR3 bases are TGTGCCAGCAGCCCGAGGGTTGTCCAGAACTATGGCTACACCTTC. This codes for CASSPRVVQNYGYTF.

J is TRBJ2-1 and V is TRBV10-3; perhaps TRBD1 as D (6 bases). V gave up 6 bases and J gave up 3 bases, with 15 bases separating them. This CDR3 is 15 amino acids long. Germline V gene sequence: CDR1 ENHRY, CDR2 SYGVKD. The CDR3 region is CAIRAREGVYNEQFF. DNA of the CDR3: TGTGCCATCAGGGCCCGAGAGGGGGTCTACAATGAGCAGTTCTTC.

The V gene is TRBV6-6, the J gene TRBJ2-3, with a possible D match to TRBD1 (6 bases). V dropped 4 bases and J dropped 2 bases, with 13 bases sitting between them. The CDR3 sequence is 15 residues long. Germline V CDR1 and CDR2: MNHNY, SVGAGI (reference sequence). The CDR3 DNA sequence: TGTGCCAGCAGTTTCAGGGGTGGGGACACAGATACGCAGTATTTT. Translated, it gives CASSFRGGDTDTQYF.

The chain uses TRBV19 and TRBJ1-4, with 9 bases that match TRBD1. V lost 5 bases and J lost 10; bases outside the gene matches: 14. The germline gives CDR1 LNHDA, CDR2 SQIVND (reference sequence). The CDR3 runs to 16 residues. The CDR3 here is CASSAPPPGQGGKLFF. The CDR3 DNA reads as TGTGCCAGTAGTGCCCCCCCACCGGGACAGGGAGGAAAACTGTTTTTT.

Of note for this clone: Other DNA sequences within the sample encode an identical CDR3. The CDR3 reads CASSLAGYTDTQYF. The DNA for the CDR3 is TGCGCCAGCAGCTTGGCCGGGTACACAGATACGCAGTATTTT. The chain has TRBV5-1 and TRBJ2-3; the D is unclear. The CDR3 is 14 amino acids. Between the trimmed V and J ends, which lost 0 bases and 2 bases, there was a span of 7 bases. Germline V lookup: CDR1 SGHRS, CDR2 YFSETQ.

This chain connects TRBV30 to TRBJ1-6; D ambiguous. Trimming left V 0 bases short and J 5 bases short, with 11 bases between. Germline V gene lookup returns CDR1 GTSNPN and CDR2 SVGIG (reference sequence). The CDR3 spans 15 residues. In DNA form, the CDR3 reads TGTGCCTGGAGTGTGGCCCACCTGGATAATTCACCCCTCCACTTT. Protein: CAWSVAHLDNSPLHF.